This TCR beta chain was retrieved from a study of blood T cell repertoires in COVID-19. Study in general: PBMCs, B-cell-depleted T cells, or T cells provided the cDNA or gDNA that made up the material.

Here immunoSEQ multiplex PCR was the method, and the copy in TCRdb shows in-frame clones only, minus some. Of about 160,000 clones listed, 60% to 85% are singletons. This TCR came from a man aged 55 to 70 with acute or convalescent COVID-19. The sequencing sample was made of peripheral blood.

The CDR3 sequence: CASGLAVRGNYGYTF. CDR3 nucleotide sequence: TGTGCTAGTGGTTTGGCCGTGCGGGGGAACTATGGCTACACCTTC. The rearrangement links TRBV12-5 to TRBJ1-2; maybe TRBD1 (5 bases). The V end was cut by 1 base, the J end by 2 bases, with 11 bases between. Germline CDR1 is LGHNT and CDR2 is FRNRAP. This CDR3 has 15 residues. Full variable domain (outside the CDR3, taken from reference TRBV12-5 and TRBJ1-2): DARVTQTPRHKVTEMGQEVTMRCQPILGHNTVFWYRQTMMQGLELLAYFRNRAPLDDSGMPKDRFSAEMPDATLATLKIQPSEPRDSAVYFCASGLAVRGNYGYTFGSGTRLTVV.